The rows below give T cell receptor beta chains drawn from one sample of a study of cytomegalovirus exposure and HLA in healthy donors. Generated by immunoSEQ multiplex PCR, the TCRdb table keeps only in-frame clones and is missing some. Here the sample table reports around 140,000 clones. The material sequenced was PBMCs. These receptors originate from a woman aged 40 to 50 in good health and CMV-seronegative. Both conserved end residues are part of each CDR3. D genes are given only for firm matches.

v_gene: TRBV6-6; j_gene: TRBJ1-1; d_gene: .; CDR3aa: CASSDEERGNTEAFF; CDR3nt: TGTGCCAGCAGTGACGAAGAAAGGGGGAACACTGAAGCTTTCTTT
v_gene: TRBV7-9; j_gene: TRBJ1-1; d_gene: .; CDR3aa: CASSLGQRYTEAFF; CDR3nt: TGTGCCAGCAGCTTAGGACAGCGTTACACTGAAGCTTTCTTT
v_gene: TRBV5-4; j_gene: TRBJ1-5; d_gene: TRBD1; CDR3aa: CASSQQGTRDQPQHF; CDR3nt: TGTGCCAGCAGCCAACAGGGGACTAGGGATCAGCCCCAGCATTTT
v_gene: TRBV15; j_gene: TRBJ2-7; d_gene: .; CDR3aa: CATSRGYGQPVEQYF; CDR3nt: TGTGCCACCAGCAGAGGATATGGACAGCCTGTCGAGCAGTACTTC
v_gene: TRBV7-2; j_gene: TRBJ1-6; d_gene: .; CDR3aa: CASSPRRRDSPLHF; CDR3nt: TGTGCCAGCAGTCCCCGACGGAGGGATTCACCCCTCCACTTT
v_gene: TRBV7-9; j_gene: TRBJ1-2; d_gene: .; CDR3aa: CASSLHGGGYTF; CDR3nt: TGTGCCAGCAGCCTACACGGGGGAGGCTACACCTTC
v_gene: TRBV28; j_gene: TRBJ2-3; d_gene: TRBD2; CDR3aa: CASSHTIAGNTDTQYF; CDR3nt: TGTGCCAGCAGTCATACAATAGCGGGGAACACAGATACGCAGTATTTT
v_gene: TRBV11-2; j_gene: TRBJ2-7; d_gene: .; CDR3aa: CASSLDRGNYEQYF; CDR3nt: TGTGCCAGCAGCTTAGACAGGGGAAACTACGAGCAGTACTTC
v_gene: TRBV11-2; j_gene: TRBJ1-2; d_gene: TRBD1; CDR3aa: CASSPGTDRPYGYTF; CDR3nt: TGTGCCAGCAGCCCAGGGACAGATCGGCCCTATGGCTACACCTTC
v_gene: TRBV29-1; j_gene: TRBJ2-2; d_gene: TRBD1; CDR3aa: CSVGTGGRTGELFF; CDR3nt: TGCAGCGTCGGGACAGGGGGCAGGACCGGGGAGCTGTTTTTT
v_gene: TRBV19; j_gene: TRBJ1-4; d_gene: TRBD1; CDR3aa: CASNDRGPGTNEKLFF; CDR3nt: TGTGCCAGTAACGACAGGGGGCCTGGGACTAATGAAAAACTGTTTTTT
v_gene: TRBV9; j_gene: TRBJ2-7; d_gene: .; CDR3aa: CASSTQGYEQYF; CDR3nt: TGTGCCAGCAGCACCCAGGGTTACGAGCAGTACTTC
v_gene: TRBV5-1; j_gene: TRBJ1-6; d_gene: .; CDR3aa: CASSGGTSWSPLHF; CDR3nt: TGCGCCAGCAGCGGGGGGACCTCTTGGTCACCCCTCCACTTT
v_gene: TRBV19; j_gene: TRBJ1-1; d_gene: .; CDR3aa: CASSFSVRTEAFF; CDR3nt: TGTGCCAGTAGTTTTAGTGTGAGGACTGAAGCTTTCTTT
v_gene: TRBV5-4; j_gene: TRBJ1-5; d_gene: TRBD1; CDR3aa: CASSQDRGQGPQHF; CDR3nt: TGTGCCAGCAGCCAAGACAGGGGGCAAGGGCCCCAGCATTTT
v_gene: TRBV19; j_gene: TRBJ2-7; d_gene: .; CDR3aa: CASTRPGSLEQYF; CDR3nt: TGTGCCAGTACGCGCCCGGGTTCCCTCGAGCAGTACTTC
v_gene: TRBV19; j_gene: TRBJ1-2; d_gene: TRBD1; CDR3aa: CASTRDRGYGYTF; CDR3nt: TGTGCCAGTACTCGGGACAGGGGCTATGGCTACACCTTC
v_gene: TRBV10-3; j_gene: TRBJ1-1; d_gene: .; CDR3aa: CAIREARNTEAFF; CDR3nt: TGTGCCATCAGGGAGGCGAGGAACACTGAAGCTTTCTTT
v_gene: TRBV19; j_gene: TRBJ1-4; d_gene: TRBD1; CDR3aa: CASRTGASGEKLFF; CDR3nt: TGTGCCAGTAGGACAGGGGCTTCGGGGGAAAAACTGTTTTTT
v_gene: TRBV5-8; j_gene: TRBJ1-2; d_gene: .; CDR3aa: CASSRFGRDGYTF; CDR3nt: TGTGCCAGCAGTCGATTCGGGAGAGATGGCTACACCTTC
v_gene: TRBV5-4; j_gene: TRBJ2-1; d_gene: .; CDR3aa: CASSLDPGSYNEQFF; CDR3nt: TGTGCCAGCAGCTTGGATCCGGGGTCCTACAATGAGCAGTTCTTC
v_gene: TRBV5-4; j_gene: TRBJ2-3; d_gene: .; CDR3aa: CASSLGGLESTDTQYF; CDR3nt: TGTGCCAGCAGCTTGGGTGGTTTAGAATCCACAGATACGCAGTATTTT
v_gene: TRBV9; j_gene: TRBJ2-3; d_gene: .; CDR3aa: CASSVVGTLDTQYF; CDR3nt: TGTGCCAGCAGCGTAGTTGGGACTCTGGATACGCAGTATTTT
v_gene: TRBV19; j_gene: TRBJ1-6; d_gene: TRBD1; CDR3aa: CATDPGQGFRSPLHF; CDR3nt: TGTGCCACCGACCCGGGACAGGGATTCCGTTCACCCCTCCACTTT
v_gene: TRBV7-2; j_gene: TRBJ2-2; d_gene: .; CDR3aa: CASSLKARASTGELFF; CDR3nt: TGTGCCAGCAGCCTCAAGGCCAGGGCGAGCACCGGGGAGCTGTTTTTT
v_gene: TRBV11-3; j_gene: TRBJ1-1; d_gene: .; CDR3aa: CASSGGKAIAMNTEAFF; CDR3nt: TGTGCCAGCAGCGGGGGGAAAGCAATTGCAATGAACACTGAAGCTTTCTTT
v_gene: TRBV19; j_gene: TRBJ1-1; d_gene: .; CDR3aa: CASSSPGGKLTEAFF; CDR3nt: TGTGCCAGTAGTAGCCCTGGAGGAAAGTTAACTGAAGCTTTCTTT
v_gene: TRBV4-3; j_gene: TRBJ2-3; d_gene: TRBD2; CDR3aa: CASSQSGTSGGADTQYF; CDR3nt: TGCGCCAGCAGCCAGTCCGGGACTAGCGGGGGCGCAGATACGCAGTATTTT
v_gene: TRBV4-3; j_gene: TRBJ2-2; d_gene: .; CDR3aa: CASSLDINTGELFF; CDR3nt: TGCGCCAGCAGCCTGGACATTAACACCGGGGAGCTGTTTTTT
v_gene: TRBV15; j_gene: TRBJ1-1; d_gene: .; CDR3aa: CATSRESRQGEAFF; CDR3nt: TGTGCCACCAGCAGAGAATCCCGGCAGGGCGAAGCTTTCTTT
v_gene: TRBV2; j_gene: TRBJ2-7; d_gene: .; CDR3aa: CASNQGILTYEQYF; CDR3nt: TGTGCCAGCAACCAGGGGATCCTAACCTACGAGCAGTACTTC
v_gene: TRBV5-1; j_gene: TRBJ1-2; d_gene: TRBD1; CDR3aa: CASSPTGAGYGYTF; CDR3nt: TGCGCCAGCAGCCCGACAGGGGCAGGATATGGCTACACCTTC
v_gene: TRBV5-1; j_gene: TRBJ1-2; d_gene: .; CDR3aa: CASSLGQAMLGYTF; CDR3nt: TGCGCCAGCAGCTTGGGACAGGCAATGCTAGGCTACACCTTC
v_gene: TRBV5-8; j_gene: TRBJ2-5; d_gene: .; CDR3aa: CASSLATGGPRLYQYF; CDR3nt: TGTGCCAGCAGCTTGGCAACCGGGGGGCCCCGTCTTTACCAGTACTTC
v_gene: TRBV14; j_gene: TRBJ2-7; d_gene: TRBD2; CDR3aa: CASSQEGTIGYEQYF; CDR3nt: TGTGCCAGCAGCCAAGAAGGGACTATTGGCTACGAGCAGTACTTC
v_gene: TRBV7-2; j_gene: TRBJ2-5; d_gene: TRBD1; CDR3aa: CASNWQGVFAETQYF; CDR3nt: TGTGCCAGCAACTGGCAGGGGGTTTTCGCAGAGACCCAGTACTTC
v_gene: TRBV5-6; j_gene: TRBJ1-1; d_gene: .; CDR3aa: CASSLNTGWGNTEAFF; CDR3nt: TGTGCCAGCAGCTTGAACACGGGATGGGGGAACACTGAAGCTTTCTTT
v_gene: TRBV14; j_gene: TRBJ1-1; d_gene: TRBD1; CDR3aa: CASSVDRGLSTEAFF; CDR3nt: TGTGCCAGCAGCGTAGACAGGGGGCTCAGCACTGAAGCTTTCTTT
v_gene: TRBV5-1; j_gene: TRBJ1-1; d_gene: .; CDR3aa: CASSLMRIQDTEAFF; CDR3nt: TGCGCCAGCAGCCTTATGCGAATCCAGGACACTGAAGCTTTCTTT
v_gene: TRBV10-3; j_gene: TRBJ2-2; d_gene: TRBD1; CDR3aa: CAINGDREGNTGELFF; CDR3nt: TGTGCCATCAACGGGGACAGGGAGGGGAACACCGGGGAGCTGTTTTTT
v_gene: TRBV11-2; j_gene: TRBJ1-3; d_gene: .; CDR3aa: CASSPGSTIYF; CDR3nt: TGTGCCAGCAGCCCAGGAAGTACCATATATTTT
v_gene: TRBV4-2; j_gene: TRBJ1-5; d_gene: .; CDR3aa: CASSQDGQPNQPQHF; CDR3nt: TGTGCCAGCAGCCAAGATGGGCAGCCCAATCAGCCCCAGCATTTT
v_gene: TRBV9; j_gene: TRBJ2-7; d_gene: TRBD1; CDR3aa: CASSVESGQGAREQYF; CDR3nt: TGTGCCAGCAGCGTAGAATCGGGACAGGGGGCGCGGGAGCAGTACTTC
v_gene: TRBV21-1; j_gene: TRBJ1-1; d_gene: .; CDR3aa: CASSKDGNTEAFF; CDR3nt: TGTGCCAGCAGCAAAGACGGGAACACTGAAGCTTTCTTT
v_gene: TRBV5-4; j_gene: TRBJ2-2; d_gene: .; CDR3aa: CASSSGQGSGELFF; CDR3nt: TGTGCCAGCAGCAGCGGCCAGGGGTCCGGGGAGCTGTTTTTT
v_gene: TRBV4-1; j_gene: TRBJ1-2; d_gene: .; CDR3aa: CASSQVGQIYGYTF; CDR3nt: TGCGCCAGCAGCCAAGTCGGACAGATCTATGGCTACACCTTC
v_gene: TRBV18; j_gene: TRBJ2-7; d_gene: .; CDR3aa: CASSPVEGEQYF; CDR3nt: TGTGCCAGCTCACCTGTGGAGGGAGAGCAGTACTTC
v_gene: TRBV14; j_gene: TRBJ1-1; d_gene: TRBD1; CDR3aa: CASSQDRVTEAFF; CDR3nt: TGTGCCAGCAGCCAGGACAGGGTCACTGAAGCTTTCTTT
v_gene: TRBV11-2; j_gene: TRBJ1-4; d_gene: TRBD1; CDR3aa: CASSLDRVSEKLFF; CDR3nt: TGTGCCAGCAGCCTCGACAGGGTAAGTGAAAAACTGTTTTTT
v_gene: TRBV5-1; j_gene: TRBJ1-4; d_gene: .; CDR3aa: CASSLTSGPPEKLFF; CDR3nt: TGCGCCAGCAGCTTGACCAGCGGCCCGCCTGAAAAACTGTTTTTT
v_gene: TRBV19; j_gene: TRBJ1-5; d_gene: .; CDR3aa: CASSIRVDQPQHF; CDR3nt: TGTGCCAGTAGTATCCGGGTTGATCAGCCCCAGCATTTT
v_gene: TRBV5-1; j_gene: TRBJ2-3; d_gene: .; CDR3aa: CASRRSGGLTDTQYF; CDR3nt: TGCGCCAGCCGACGCTCGGGGGGCCTCACAGATACGCAGTATTTT
v_gene: TRBV6-6; j_gene: TRBJ1-1; d_gene: .; CDR3aa: CACIMNTEAFF; CDR3nt: TGTGCCTGTATAATGAACACTGAAGCTTTCTTT